The clone carrying this T cell receptor beta chain has a handful of counts. Its antigen is unknown. The repertoire was sequenced with immunoSEQ multiplex PCR; TCRdb's copy has only in-frame clones and lacks some. The data show about 300,000 clones, over 75% seen once. Germline-derived CDR1 and CDR2 are MNHEY and SVGAGI. The CDR3 length is 16 residues. V gave up 4 bases and J gave up 0 bases, with 16 bases separating them. This sample stems from a study of cytomegalovirus exposure and HLA in healthy donors. In the study overall: The roughly 120 validation repertoires used the same platform as the approximately 700 first-cohort repertoires (as reported by a later analysis).

Study-level points and caveats: Researchers counted roughly 150 TCR beta chains as cytomegalovirus-associated. Across donors, most TCRs were seen rarely, yet some public ones were widespread.

This TCR was recovered from a young woman in good health and CMV-seronegative. The source material was PBMCs. The chain couples TRBV6-5 to TRBJ2-7, with a tentative D call TRBD1 (6 bases). The CDR3 nucleotides are TGTGCCAGCAGTTCCGCAACAGGGCAAGGCTCCTACGAGCAGTACTTC. Protein: CASSSATGQGSYEQYF.